This T cell receptor (beta chain) was sequenced in a study of pediatric ulcerative colitis. Study-wide findings and caveats: All ulcerative colitis patients, but no controls, carried a couple of rectal clonotypes.

Produced via immunoSEQ multiplex PCR; TCRdb's table is partial and in-frame only. This repertoire shows tens of thousands of clones, 80% to 90% found once; its top ten account for about 1.5%. Worth noting for this clone: Its target is unknown.

V shed 5 bases and J shed 13 bases, with 20 bases lying between them. The CDR3 is made up of 13 amino acids. The germline V gene encodes CDR1 SGHAT and CDR2 FQNNGV. This TCR was recovered from a boy aged 5 to 17 who was a control in a study of pediatric ulcerative colitis. The chain recombines TRBV11-2 with TRBJ1-1; D ambiguous. Sample: blood. In DNA, the CDR3 is TGTGCCAGCAGCGGACGGTTCCCAGGAGCAGGTTTCTTT. Amino acid sequence: CASSGRFPGAGFF.